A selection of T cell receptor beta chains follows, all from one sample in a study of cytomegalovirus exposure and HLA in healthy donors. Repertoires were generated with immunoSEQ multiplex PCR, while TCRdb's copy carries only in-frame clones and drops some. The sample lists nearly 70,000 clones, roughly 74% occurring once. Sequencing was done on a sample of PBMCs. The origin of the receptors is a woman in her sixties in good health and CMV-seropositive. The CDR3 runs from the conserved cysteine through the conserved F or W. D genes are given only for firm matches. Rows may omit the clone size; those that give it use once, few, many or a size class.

DNA: TGTGCCAGCAGTGACCCTCCCGACATGATTAGCAATCAGCCCCAGCATTTT
CDR3: CASSDPPDMISNQPQHF
V: TRBV6-1
size: few
D: .
J: TRBJ1-5

DNA: TGCGCCAGCAGCTCATGGACGGACTCTGGCTACACCTTC
CDR3: CASSSWTDSGYTF
V: TRBV5-1
size: .
D: .
J: TRBJ1-2

DNA: TGCGCCAGCAGCTTGGGAGGTGAAAAACTGTTTTTT
CDR3: CASSLGGEKLFF
V: TRBV5-1
size: .
D: .
J: TRBJ1-4

DNA: TGTGCCAGCAGTACTACTAGCGGGACCGGCAATGAGCAGTTCTTC
CDR3: CASSTTSGTGNEQFF
V: TRBV2
size: .
D: TRBD2
J: TRBJ2-1

DNA: TGTGCCAGCAGTTTCGGAGAGTCCCTCTCTGGAAACACCATATATTTT
CDR3: CASSFGESLSGNTIYF
V: TRBV2
size: once
D: .
J: TRBJ1-3

DNA: TGTGCCACCAGCAGAGATCGCGCGGGAGGGCCTGGAGATACGCAGTATTTT
CDR3: CATSRDRAGGPGDTQYF
V: TRBV15
size: .
D: TRBD2
J: TRBJ2-3

DNA: TGCGCCAGCAGCTTGGCGATCCAGACAGGGGGAAACACTGAAGCTTTCTTT
CDR3: CASSLAIQTGGNTEAFF
V: TRBV5-1
size: .
D: TRBD1
J: TRBJ1-1

DNA: TGCAGCGCATCCGGAGGGTCCTACAATGAGCAGTTCTTC
CDR3: CSASGGSYNEQFF
V: TRBV29-1
size: .
D: .
J: TRBJ2-1

DNA: TGTGCCAGCATCCAAACCGGGACTCGCGCCTATGGCTACACCTTC
CDR3: CASIQTGTRAYGYTF
V: TRBV2
size: .
D: .
J: TRBJ1-2

DNA: TGTGCCAGTACCCCAGGGGGCTCTGGGGCCAACGTCCTGACTTTC
CDR3: CASTPGGSGANVLTF
V: TRBV19
size: .
D: TRBD1
J: TRBJ2-6

DNA: TGTGCCAGTAGCCAACCCAGCGGGACCCTGGGTGAAGCTTTCTTT
CDR3: CASSQPSGTLGEAFF
V: TRBV19
size: .
D: .
J: TRBJ1-1

DNA: TGTGCCAGCAGCACCGACAGGGAGACTGAAGCTTTCTTT
CDR3: CASSTDRETEAFF
V: TRBV7-2
size: .
D: TRBD1
J: TRBJ1-1

DNA: TGTGCCAGCAGCTTAGCGCGAGGGTGGACTGAAGCTTTCTTT
CDR3: CASSLARGWTEAFF
V: TRBV7-2
size: .
D: .
J: TRBJ1-1

DNA: TGTGCCAGCAGCCTGACAGGGGGATCTGGCTACACCTTC
CDR3: CASSLTGGSGYTF
V: TRBV7-9
size: .
D: TRBD1
J: TRBJ1-2

DNA: TGTGCCAGCAGGACCCCTTCCGGGAGCACGCAGTATTTT
CDR3: CASRTPSGSTQYF
V: TRBV6-1
size: few
D: .
J: TRBJ2-3

DNA: TGTGCCAGCAGCTTGGGACAGGGTAACCCCACTGCCGGGGAGCTGTTTTTT
CDR3: CASSLGQGNPTAGELFF
V: TRBV5-4
size: .
D: TRBD1
J: TRBJ2-2

DNA: TGCGCCAGCAGCGAGACGACAGGGATGAACACTGAAGCTTTCTTT
CDR3: CASSETTGMNTEAFF
V: TRBV5-1
size: once
D: TRBD1
J: TRBJ1-1

DNA: TGCGCCAGCAGCCACGCAACGACAGGGCGTCCTGAAGCTTTCTTT
CDR3: CASSHATTGRPEAFF
V: TRBV4-1
size: few
D: TRBD1
J: TRBJ1-1

DNA: TGTGCCAGCAGCCAGGGACTGCTCTATGGCTACACCTTC
CDR3: CASSQGLLYGYTF
V: TRBV11-2
size: .
D: .
J: TRBJ1-2

DNA: TGTGCCAGCAGCCCCCGGGGGGTGAGGAGTAGTACTGAAGCTTTCTTT
CDR3: CASSPRGVRSSTEAFF
V: TRBV13
size: .
D: .
J: TRBJ1-1

DNA: TGTGCCAGCAGCTCGAGCGGGGCCACCTACAATGAGCAGTTCTTC
CDR3: CASSSSGATYNEQFF
V: TRBV7-3
size: .
D: TRBD2
J: TRBJ2-1

DNA: TGTGCCAGCAGCTTAGTCGCCAGGGGGATTTTTGTTGATACGCAGTATTTT
CDR3: CASSLVARGIFVDTQYF
V: TRBV11-2
size: .
D: TRBD1
J: TRBJ2-3

DNA: TGTGCCTGGACCCCGGGGTGGTCCTCCTACAATGAGCAGTTCTTC
CDR3: CAWTPGWSSYNEQFF
V: TRBV30
size: .
D: .
J: TRBJ2-1

DNA: TGTGCCATCGGGAGACTAGCGGGGGGGAGCACAGATACGCAGTATTTT
CDR3: CAIGRLAGGSTDTQYF
V: TRBV10-3
size: few
D: TRBD2
J: TRBJ2-3

DNA: TGCGCCAGCAGCCAAGAAAAGGGGGTTAGAAACACCATATATTTT
CDR3: CASSQEKGVRNTIYF
V: TRBV4-1
size: .
D: .
J: TRBJ1-3

DNA: TGCGCCAGCAGCCATGGGACAGGAAACACTGAAGCTTTCTTT
CDR3: CASSHGTGNTEAFF
V: TRBV5-1
size: .
D: TRBD1
J: TRBJ1-1

DNA: TGTGCCAGCAGGATGCGCTTACCCCAAGAGACCCAGTACTTC
CDR3: CASRMRLPQETQYF
V: TRBV27
size: .
D: .
J: TRBJ2-5

DNA: TGCGCCAGCAGCTTGGGGGACAGTTCCTACGAGCAGTACTTC
CDR3: CASSLGDSSYEQYF
V: TRBV5-1
size: .
D: TRBD1
J: TRBJ2-7

DNA: TGCGCCAGCAGTGAGTCGAGGAGGAACACTGAAGCTTTCTTT
CDR3: CASSESRRNTEAFF
V: TRBV10-1
size: .
D: .
J: TRBJ1-1

DNA: TGTGCCAGCAGCGCACGGGACTTTGATTACGAGCAGTACTTC
CDR3: CASSARDFDYEQYF
V: TRBV9
size: .
D: .
J: TRBJ2-7

DNA: TGTGCCAGCAGCTCCGAGATGGGGAGGACCGGGGAGCTGTTTTTT
CDR3: CASSSEMGRTGELFF
V: TRBV7-8
size: .
D: .
J: TRBJ2-2

DNA: TGTGCCAGTAGGGCCAGGGGTAGTGGCACCGGGGAGCTGTTTTTT
CDR3: CASRARGSGTGELFF
V: TRBV19
size: .
D: .
J: TRBJ2-2

DNA: TGTGCCAGCAGCTTGAAACAGGTGATTGGTCAGCCCCAGCATTTT
CDR3: CASSLKQVIGQPQHF
V: TRBV5-6
size: .
D: .
J: TRBJ1-5

DNA: TGCAGCGTTGATGAGACAGGGGGCTCGGACTATGGCTACACCTTC
CDR3: CSVDETGGSDYGYTF
V: TRBV29-1
size: few
D: TRBD1
J: TRBJ1-2

DNA: TGTGCCAGCAGAGTAGGGGGTACCGGGGAGCTGTTTTTT
CDR3: CASRVGGTGELFF
V: TRBV7-3
size: .
D: .
J: TRBJ2-2

DNA: TGTGCCAGCAGCGTACACCTACTAGCGGGAGGCAATGAGCAGTTCTTC
CDR3: CASSVHLLAGGNEQFF
V: TRBV9
size: few
D: TRBD2
J: TRBJ2-1

DNA: TGCGCCAGCAGCTTGACTAGCGGGAGTGTTGATACGCAGTATTTT
CDR3: CASSLTSGSVDTQYF
V: TRBV5-1
size: .
D: TRBD2
J: TRBJ2-3

DNA: TGTGCCAGCAGTGAACGCCAAGGGACAGGACAGTATGAAGCTTTCTTT
CDR3: CASSERQGTGQYEAFF
V: TRBV6-1
size: few
D: TRBD1
J: TRBJ1-1

DNA: TGTGCCATCGGGGCGCGGCGAGATACGCAGTATTTT
CDR3: CAIGARRDTQYF
V: TRBV10-3
size: .
D: .
J: TRBJ2-3

DNA: TGTGCCAGCTCACCACCTAACAGGGGCAAGACCCAGTACTTC
CDR3: CASSPPNRGKTQYF
V: TRBV18
size: .
D: TRBD1
J: TRBJ2-5

DNA: TGTGCCAGCAGTTTCTATTCACAGGGAGACTATGGCTACACCTTC
CDR3: CASSFYSQGDYGYTF
V: TRBV6-5
size: .
D: .
J: TRBJ1-2

DNA: TGTGCCAGCAGCCCGCGGGGGTCGGGCACAGATACGCAGTATTTT
CDR3: CASSPRGSGTDTQYF
V: TRBV7-3
size: .
D: TRBD2
J: TRBJ2-3

DNA: TGCGCCAGCAGCCGCGATAGCGGGATGGGCACAGATACGCAGTATTTT
CDR3: CASSRDSGMGTDTQYF
V: TRBV4-1
size: .
D: TRBD2
J: TRBJ2-3

DNA: TGTGCCAGCAGCTTAGCGCAGGCCACCAGGAACACTGAAGCTTTCTTT
CDR3: CASSLAQATRNTEAFF
V: TRBV7-8
size: .
D: .
J: TRBJ1-1

DNA: TGCGCCAGCAGCCCCAGCGGGGTCTCCTACAATGAGCAGTTCTTC
CDR3: CASSPSGVSYNEQFF
V: TRBV5-1
size: .
D: TRBD2
J: TRBJ2-1

DNA: TGCAGCGTAGATGTGGGCTGGAATCAGCCCCAGCATTTT
CDR3: CSVDVGWNQPQHF
V: TRBV29-1
size: .
D: .
J: TRBJ1-5

DNA: TGTGCCAGCAGTTTAGGGCCCCACTATGGCTACACCTTC
CDR3: CASSLGPHYGYTF
V: TRBV27
size: .
D: .
J: TRBJ1-2